Following are 17 T cell receptor beta chains from one sample sequenced in a study of CXCR3-negative and CXCR3-positive naive CD8 T cells. All TRB cDNA libraries came from 5' RACE performed with UMI labels. TCRdb reprocessed the 5' RACE reads, with one entry per CDR3 protein and no DNA. The record lists 69,000 or so distinct CDR3 sequences, of which the ten most abundant hold about 1.5%. The sample consisted of naive CXCR3- CD8+ T cells from blood. Indicated subset: CD45RO-CCR7+CD27+CD95- naive CD8+ T cells lacking CXCR3 (TNR3-). The receptors come from a human donor in good health. Some clones in this sample may be carry-over from other donors' samples.

The J gene is TRBJ2-2, the V gene TRBV11-2. The germline CDR1 and CDR2 sequences are SGHAT and FQNNGV. The CDR3 has 14 residues. The CDR3 spells CASSLGGYTGELFF.

CDR3 protein: CASGRTVGDEQFF. This chain uses TRBV6-5 with TRBJ2-1; no DNA is available, so the TRBD1 call from TCRdb remains unchecked. The CDR3 extends over 13 amino acids. From germline, CDR1 is MNHEY and CDR2 SVGAGI.

The rearrangement joins TRBV20-1 to TRBJ2-7; TCRdb designates TRBD1, a call that cannot be tested without DNA. The germline V gene encodes CDR1 DFQATT and CDR2 SNEGSKA (reference sequence). CDR3 length: 14 residues. CDR3 amino acids: CSARQVGGGYEQYF.

V is TRBV12-3 or TRBV12-4 and J is TRBJ1-1. This CDR3 has 14 amino acids. CDR3 amino acids: CASSYDGYNTEAFF.

The chain links TRBV29-1 to TRBJ1-4; the TCRdb D gene call, TRBD1, has no DNA to confirm it. In germline, CDR1 is SQVTM, CDR2 ANQGSEA. This CDR3 has 14 residues. The CDR3: CSVELARGGEKLFF.

The chain uses TRBV6-5 and TRBJ2-6. Germline values: CDR1 MNHEY, CDR2 SVGAGI. The CDR3 is 14 residues long. The CDR3 reads CASSSISGANVLTF.

This chain links TRBV28 with TRBJ2-3; TCRdb lists TRBD2, though no DNA is available to test this call. The CDR3 runs to 17 residues. Looked up from germline, CDR1 is MDHEN and CDR2 is SYDVKM. CDR3 sequence reads: CASSLGLAGGTSDTQYF. The entire variable domain, with the rest obtained from reference TRBV28 and TRBJ2-3, is as follows: DVKVTQSSRYLVKRTGEKVFLECVQDMDHENMFWYRQDPGLGLRLIYFSYDVKMKEKGDIPEGYSVSREKKERFSLILESASTNQTSMYLCASSLGLAGGTSDTQYFGPGTRLTVL.

The chain employs TRBV7-9 and TRBJ2-7; there is no DNA to check the TCRdb D call of TRBD1. The germline CDR1 and CDR2 sequences are SEHNR and FQNEAQ (reference sequence). This CDR3 spans 15 amino acids. The CDR3 sequence: CASSSRDRIAYEQYF.

The J gene is TRBJ1-2, the V gene TRBV14. CDR1 and CDR2 from the germline V gene are SGHDN and FVKESK. CDR3 length equals 17 residues. The chain's CDR3 is CASSQASPGLLPYGYTF.

V and J are TRBV7-3 and TRBJ2-2; TCRdb names TRBD2, which stays unverified in the absence of DNA. The CDR3 loop spans 16 amino acids. Germline V gene data show CDR1 as SGHTA and CDR2 as FQGTGA. The chain's CDR3 is CASSLGPESNTGELFF.

The CDR3 here is CSVGRQRGGNTGELFF. This chain joins TRBV29-1 and TRBJ2-2; TCRdb's D call, TRBD1, is unchecked because there is no DNA. Germline CDR1 and CDR2: SQVTM and ANQGSEA. The CDR3 sequence is 16 residues long.

The genes are TRBV4-1 and TRBJ2-7; TCRdb selects TRBD1, and the lack of DNA leaves this call unchecked. Germline V CDR1 and CDR2: MGHRA, YSYEKL. This CDR3 spans 16 amino acids. CDR3 sequence: CASSQDEGKGSYEQYF.

The genes are TRBV28 and TRBJ1-4; there is no DNA to check the TCRdb D call of TRBD1. The CDR3 sequence is 13 residues long. Germline-derived CDR1 and CDR2 are MDHEN and SYDVKM. CDR3 sequence: CASIPGHRKELFF.

The rearrangement joins TRBV7-6 to TRBJ2-5; checking the TCRdb D call of TRBD1 is not possible without DNA. Per the germline V gene, CDR1 is SGHVS and CDR2 is FNYEAQ. This CDR3 has 16 amino acids. The chain's CDR3 is CASSAWGGWDQETQYF.

The rearrangement joins TRBV15 to TRBJ2-7; TCRdb reports TRBD1, a call that lacks DNA to check it against. Germline lookup yields CDR1 LNHNV and CDR2 YYDKDF (reference sequence). This CDR3 is 15 amino acids long. The CDR3 loop reads CATSREGQGAYEQYF.

The chain has TRBV9 and TRBJ1-1. There are 14 residues in the CDR3. Germline CDR1 SGDLS, CDR2 YYNGEE. CDR3 amino acids: CASSVAQVNTEAFF. Filled out from reference TRBV9 and TRBJ1-1, the complete variable domain reads DSGVTQTPKHLITATGQRVTLRCSPRSGDLSVYWYQQSLDQGLQFLIQYYNGEERAKGNILERFSAQQFPDLHSELNLSSLELGDSALYFCASSVAQVNTEAFFGQGTRLTVV.

The genes are TRBV7-3 and TRBJ1-1; TCRdb picks TRBD1, but there is no DNA to check that call. Germline V gives CDR1 SGHTA, CDR2 FQGTGA. This CDR3 comprises 16 residues. CDR3: CASSRTGGYGNTEAFF.